This paragraph reports one TCR beta chain. These data are taken from a study of blood T cell repertoires in COVID-19. Study-wide background: The cDNA or gDNA used as material had been derived from T cells, B-cell-depleted T cells, or PBMCs.

The length of the CDR3 is 15 residues. Trimming took 5 bases from V and 1 from J; bases not matched to a gene: 6. Germline V gives CDR1 MDHEN, CDR2 SYDVKM. Per the original data handling: Cell counts per sample came from amplifying reference gene primers. The table came from immunoSEQ multiplex PCR; TCRdb's copy has only in-frame clones and leaves some out. V and J calls and clone size are as listed in that table; D and trimming were resolved from the DNA. Of more than 95,000 clones in the sample, roughly 87% are singletons; the top ten hold over 25%. The rearrangement joins TRBV28 to TRBJ1-1, with 8 bases fitting TRBD1. Sequencing was performed on peripheral blood. This TCR derives from a woman of 80 years or more with acute or convalescent COVID-19. The CDR3 DNA follows: TGTGCCAGCAGTCCCCACAGGGGGGGGAACACTGAAGCTTTCTTT. It specifies CASSPHRGGNTEAFF.